This TCR beta chain comes out of a study of memory CD4+ T cells and cytomegalovirus serostatus. At the level of the study: Donors were healthy Belgian adults, under 10 CMV seropositive and approximately 25 seronegative.

TCRdb's table, derived via immunoSEQ multiplex PCR, lists solely in-frame clones and lacks some. The table lists just under 60,000 clones, 80% to 85% of them singletons. General study results and limits: CMV serostatus prediction reached median AUC approximately 0.96, or 0.89 with US-trained model. Each of 65 to 75 CMV-associated TCRbeta sequences occurred in one to five individuals.

V was shortened by 8 bases and J by 8 bases, with 16 bases between the two germline ends. CDR3 length: 13 residues. Per the germline V gene, CDR1 is MDHEN and CDR2 is SYDVKM. For this clone: Antigen unknown.

The sort gate was single viable CD3+CD4+CD8-CD45RO+ cells for memory CD4+ T cells. The rearrangement uses TRBV28 and TRBJ1-3; D call uncertain. The TCR sequence derives from an adult in good health and CMV-seronegative. Sample: memory CD4+ T cells from blood. The CDR3 sequence: CASGVGGIDTIYF. The DNA of the CDR3 is TGTGCCAGCGGGGTTGGAGGGATAGACACCATATATTTT.